These 23 T cell receptor beta chains originate from one sample sequenced in a study of breast tumors, draining lymph nodes, adjacent tissues. MiXCR was run by TCRdb on the multiplex PCR reads, yielding one entry per CDR3 protein. The sample records under 25,000 distinct CDR3 sequences, under 75% being singletons. Sequenced material: breast tumor tissue. Receptor source: a female donor with breast cancer. Some clones in this sample may be carry-over from other donors' samples.

The rearrangement links TRBV12-3 or TRBV12-4 to TRBJ1-4, with D unresolved. The CDR3 is 15 residues long. Trimming took off 4 bases at V and 5 bases at J, with 14 bases between the two ends. The CDR3 DNA is TGTGCCAGCAGTTCCGTGAACAGCCTAAATGAAAAACTGTTTTTT. This sequence encodes CASSSVNSLNEKLFF.

The chain carries TRBV20-1 and TRBJ2-1; 12 nucleotides agree with TRBD2. Unmatched junction bases numbered 8, after V lost 5 bases and J lost 3 bases. CDR1 is DFQATT and CDR2 is SNEGSKA in the germline V gene (reference sequence). The CDR3 runs to 16 residues. Written as DNA, the CDR3 is TGCAGTGCTTCCCTACTAGCGGGGGGAATCTACAATGAGCAGTTCTTC. It specifies CSASLLAGGIYNEQFF.

A note on this clonotype: Given the absence of the conserved phenylalanine or tryptophan at the CDR3 end, a read error is likely. V gene TRBV7-8 combines with J gene TRBJ1-2; D uncertain. The CDR3 length is 14 residues. Looked up from germline, CDR1 is SGHVS and CDR2 is FQNEAQ. V gave up 1 base and J gave up 0 bases, with 6 bases separating them. CDR3 sequence (DNA): TGTGCCAGCAGCTTAGTTTTGTCTAACTATGGCTACACCCTC. It translates to CASSLVLSNYGYTL.

This clonotype was counted ten times or more. The genes are TRBV6-2 or TRBV6-3 and TRBJ1-2; D is unclear. The CDR3 covers 16 residues. Trimming took off 5 bases at V and 2 bases at J, with 18 bases between the two ends. Germline V gives CDR1 MNHEY, CDR2 SVGEGT. CDR3 in amino acids: CASSHLSRPGNYGYTF. The DNA of the CDR3 is TGTGCCAGCAGTCACCTGTCGCGTCCCGGAAACTATGGCTACACCTTC.

The V and J genes are TRBV10-3 and TRBJ2-7, with D possibly TRBD1 on 6 matching bases. The CDR3 sequence is 13 residues long. The germline V gene has CDR1 ENHRY and CDR2 SYGVKD. V was trimmed by 5 bases and J by 2 bases, leaving 10 bases between them. CDR3 in DNA: TGTGCCATCAGTTGGGACATCGCCTACGAGCAGTACTTC. Amino acid sequence: CAISWDIAYEQYF.

There are many counts of this clonotype. A much larger clone lies a single base off, so this may be a read error. The J gene is TRBJ2-6, the V gene TRBV20-1; TRBD1 might be the D (5 bases). Germline lookup yields CDR1 DFQATT and CDR2 SNEGSKA (reference sequence). The CDR3 sequence is 14 residues long. The CDR3 spells CSASCGSGATVLTF. The CDR3 DNA is TGCAGTGCTAGTTGTGGCTCTGGGGCCACCGTCCTGACTTTC.

With respect to this clonotype: This may come from a read error, since a much larger clone is one base off. The chain carries TRBV2 and TRBJ2-5, with D unresolved. CDR1 SNHLY and CDR2 FYNNEI come from the germline V gene. The CDR3 extends over 11 amino acids. The CDR3 region is CANSVAETQYF. CDR3 nucleotide sequence: TGTGCCAACAGTGTGGCCGAGACCCAGTACTTC.

In its sample, this clonotype is medium-sized. The chain couples TRBV19 to TRBJ1-5; no clear D. V was cut by 4 bases and J by 3 bases, with 13 bases left in between. From germline, CDR1 is LNHDA and CDR2 SQIVND (reference sequence). This CDR3 has 15 amino acids. This chain's CDR3 is CASSSREGVNQPQHF. In DNA, the CDR3 is TGTGCCAGTAGTAGTCGGGAGGGAGTCAATCAGCCCCAGCATTTT.

V gene TRBV7-2 combines with J gene TRBJ2-7, with D possibly matching TRBD2 (6 bases). Germline V gives CDR1 SGHTA, CDR2 FQGNSA. Trimming cost V 7 bases and J 6 bases, with 16 bases left between them. The CDR3 has 13 residues. Here the CDR3 reads CASTFGTYVEQYF. In DNA, the CDR3 is TGTGCCAGCACCTTCGGGACTTACGTCGAGCAGTACTTC.

V is TRBV12-3 or TRBV12-4 and J is TRBJ2-7; no definite D call. The CDR3 covers 13 residues. V shed 1 base and J shed 2 bases, with 6 bases lying between them. In nucleotides, the CDR3 is TGTGCCAGCAGTTTAGACTTCACCTACGAGCAGTACTTC. Its protein product is CASSLDFTYEQYF.

The J gene is TRBJ2-7, the V gene TRBV5-1; 12 bases agree with TRBD2. V was pared by 4 bases and J by 5 bases, with 16 bases of the junction left unmatched. Germline CDR1 reads SGHRS; CDR2 reads YFSETQ. CDR3 size: 18 residues. Here the CDR3 DNA reads TGCGCCAGCAGCCTACTGGGACTAGCGGGCACCCCAGGGGACGAGCAGTACTTC. Translating it yields CASSLLGLAGTPGDEQYF.

This chain joins TRBV7-2 and TRBJ2-5, with 9 bases lining up with TRBD1. Germline V gene sequence: CDR1 SGHTA, CDR2 FQGNSA. The CDR3 totals 15 residues. J lost 10 bases, V lost 9 bases, and 18 bases had no gene match. This CDR3 reads CASGRSQGAGSIQYF. The CDR3 region has the DNA TGTGCCAGTGGAAGATCACAGGGGGCGGGTTCAATCCAGTACTTC.

The chain combines TRBV5-1 with TRBJ2-7; possibly TRBD1 or TRBD2 for D (6 bases each). Trimming cost V 8 bases and J 1 base, with 13 bases left between them. The CDR3 sequence is 13 residues long. CDR1 is SGHRS and CDR2 is YFSETQ in the germline V gene. The CDR3 sequence is CASTIGGSYEQYF. The CDR3 region has the DNA TGCGCCAGTACGATAGGGGGGTCCTACGAGCAGTACTTC.

The genes are TRBV9 and TRBJ2-2; 10 bases fit TRBD1. Germline-derived CDR1 and CDR2 are SGDLS and YYNGEE. V shed 3 bases, J shed 2 bases, and the junction held 10 bases outside the gene matches. The CDR3 has 18 residues. The chain's CDR3 is CASSGLGQGGFNTGELFF. The DNA of the CDR3 is TGTGCCAGCAGCGGACTTGGACAGGGGGGTTTTAACACCGGGGAGCTGTTTTTT.

A remark on this clonotype: A much larger clone differs from this one at a single base, so this may be a read error. The chain employs TRBV20-1 and TRBJ2-5, with no clear D. The CDR3 length is 12 residues. The germline V gene has CDR1 DFQATT and CDR2 SNEGSKA (reference sequence). The CDR3 loop reads CSVEVGQETPYF. In DNA form, the CDR3 reads TGCAGTGTTGAGGTTGGCCAAGAGACCCCGTACTTC.

The chain recombines TRBV2 with TRBJ2-3, with D perhaps TRBD2 (6 bases). Germline V lookup: CDR1 SNHLY, CDR2 FYNNEI. The CDR3 spans 13 residues. The ends were cut back, 4 bases at V and 4 bases at J, with 9 bases in the middle. DNA for the CDR3: TGTGCCAGCAGTGTCCGGGACTCAGATACGCAGTATTTT. Protein: CASSVRDSDTQYF.

In this sample, this clonotype turned up a few times. V is TRBV4-3 and J is TRBJ1-2, with a tentative D call TRBD1 (5 bases). Trimming removed 0 bases from V and 2 bases from J, with 16 bases in between. CDR1 is LGHNA, CDR2 YSLEER, per germline. The length of the CDR3 is 17 residues. CDR3 loop: CASSQDSGSGANYGYTF. The CDR3 DNA is TGCGCCAGCAGCCAAGATAGCGGCTCTGGGGCCAACTATGGCTACACCTTC.

This clonotype came up a few times. The genes are TRBV20-1 and TRBJ2-7, with D tentatively TRBD1 (6 bases). The CDR3 loop spans 14 amino acids. Germline V gene sequence: CDR1 DFQATT, CDR2 SNEGSKA (reference sequence). V lost 0 bases and J lost 5, with 14 bases in between. CDR3: CSARDGQRVDEQYF. CDR3 DNA sequence: TGCAGTGCTAGAGACGGACAGCGCGTCGACGAGCAGTACTTC.

To note about this clonotype: Relative to the germline gene, one junction end is altered; a read error may explain this. The J gene is TRBJ2-3, the V gene TRBV7-7; tentatively, D is TRBD2 (5 bases). This CDR3 is built from 13 residues. The germline CDR1 and CDR2 sequences are SSHAT and FNYEAQ (reference sequence). CDR3 sequence reads: CASSSDFTDTQYF. CDR3 in DNA: TGTGCTAGCAGTTCGGACTTCACAGATACGCAGTATTTT.

In this sample, this clonotype turned up once. The junction shows a germline mismatch at one end, possibly a read error. This sequence joins TRBV5-1 and TRBJ1-3; 10 bases are shared with TRBD1. In germline, CDR1 is SGHRS, CDR2 YFSETQ. This CDR3 comprises 15 residues. CDR3 residues: CASSLGQGPGNTIYF. The CDR3 nucleotides are TGTGCCAGCAGCTTGGGACAGGGGCCTGGAAACACCATATATTTT. Together with reference TRBV5-1 and TRBJ1-3, the CDR3 gives the full variable domain: KAGVTQTPRYLIKTRGQQVTLSCSPISGHRSVSWYQQTPGQGLQFLFEYFSETQRNKGNFPGRFSGRQFSNSRSEMNVSTLELGDSALYLCASSLGQGPGNTIYFGEGSWLTVV.

Sample share makes this clonotype medium-sized. The chain couples TRBV4-2 to TRBJ2-3; D remains ambiguous. V was trimmed by 0 bases and J by 1 base, leaving 11 bases between them. Germline V gene sequence: CDR1 LGHNA, CDR2 YNFKEQ. There are 16 residues in the CDR3. CDR3 nucleotides: TGTGCCAGCAGCCAAGAGGCGCCCCCGCGCACAGATACGCAGTATTTT. It encodes CASSQEAPPRTDTQYF.

V gene TRBV7-3 combines with J gene TRBJ2-1; a possible D gene is TRBD1 (7 bases). V lost 3 bases, J lost 5 bases, and 14 bases lay in between. This CDR3 region has 15 residues. Germline CDR1 SGHTA, CDR2 FQGTGA. Written as DNA, the CDR3 is TGTGCCAGCAGCTTTCAGGGGGGCCCAAACAATGAGCAGTTCTTC. Translation gives CASSFQGGPNNEQFF. Full variable domain (remainder filled in from reference TRBV7-3 and TRBJ2-1): GAGVSQTPSNKVTEKGKYVELRCDPISGHTALYWYRQSLGQGPEFLIYFQGTGAADDSGLPNDRFFAVRPEGSVSTLKIQRTERGDSAVYLCASSFQGGPNNEQFFGPGTRLTVL.

This chain connects TRBV12-3 or TRBV12-4 to TRBJ2-6; D gene unclear. The V and J ends lost 5 bases and 2 bases respectively, with 7 bases between them. The CDR3 totals 14 residues. The DNA for the CDR3 is TGTGCCAGCAGTCTTTATGCTGGGGCCAACGTCCTGACTTTC. Translated: CASSLYAGANVLTF.